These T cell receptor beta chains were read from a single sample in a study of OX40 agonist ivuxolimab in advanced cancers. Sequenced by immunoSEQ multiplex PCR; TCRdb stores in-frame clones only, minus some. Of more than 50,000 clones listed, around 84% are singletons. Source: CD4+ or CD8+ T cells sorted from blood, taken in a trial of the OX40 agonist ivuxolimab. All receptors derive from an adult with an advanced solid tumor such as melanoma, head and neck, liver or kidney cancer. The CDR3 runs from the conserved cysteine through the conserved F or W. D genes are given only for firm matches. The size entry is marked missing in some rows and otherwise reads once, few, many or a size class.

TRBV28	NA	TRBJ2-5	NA	TGTGCCAGCAGTTTTGCGAACCAACAAGAGACCCAGTACTTC	CASSFANQQETQYF
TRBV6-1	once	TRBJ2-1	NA	TGTGCCAGCAGTGAACTCGTAAGCTCCTACAATGAGCAGTTCTTC	CASSELVSSYNEQFF
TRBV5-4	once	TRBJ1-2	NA	TGTGCCAGCAGCTTGTTAGGGTTCAACTATGGCTACACCTTC	CASSLLGFNYGYTF
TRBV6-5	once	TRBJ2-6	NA	TGTGCCACCGGGGACCCTTGGGGTGGGGCCAACGTCCTGACTTTC	CATGDPWGGANVLTF
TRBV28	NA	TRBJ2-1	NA	TGTGCCAGCGGTAGGCGTAGCAATGAGCAGTTCTTC	CASGRRSNEQFF
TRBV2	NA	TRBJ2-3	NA	TGTGCCAGCAGGCCCGGTTTTAGCACAGATACGCAGTATTTT	CASRPGFSTDTQYF
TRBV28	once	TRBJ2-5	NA	TGTGCCAGCAGTTCCCCCGCCCTGAACACAGGCCAAGAGACCCAGTACTTC	CASSSPALNTGQETQYF
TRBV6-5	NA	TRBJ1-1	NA	TGTGCCAGCAGTTATTGGGTGAACACTGAAGCTTTCTTT	CASSYWVNTEAFF
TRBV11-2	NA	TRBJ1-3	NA	TGTGCCAGCTCGGAGACAGCCCGAAACACCATATATTTT	CASSETARNTIYF
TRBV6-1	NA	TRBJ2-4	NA	TGTGCCAGCAGTGAAGGGGTCGGGGGAGCCAAAAACATTCAGTACTTC	CASSEGVGGAKNIQYF